This T cell receptor beta chain was observed in a study of cytomegalovirus exposure and HLA in healthy donors. Germline loops: CDR1 LGHNA, CDR2 YNFKEQ. The CDR3 length is 16 residues. V shed 1 base and J shed 7 bases, with 16 bases lying between them. This clone was seen just once. PCR was performed using 60 Vbeta and 13 Jbeta primers. Sequencing was performed with immunoSEQ multiplex PCR; in TCRdb, only in-frame clones are kept and a portion is missing. This sample has some 190,000 clones, with roughly 87% found just once. This chain connects TRBV4-2 to TRBJ2-2; D gene unclear. This clonotype was obtained from a boy younger than 10 in good health and CMV-seronegative. The sample consisted of PBMCs. CDR3 in amino acids: CASSQGPEKAVGELFF. CDR3 nucleotides: TGTGCCAGCAGCCAAGGCCCTGAGAAGGCGGTCGGGGAGCTGTTTTTT.